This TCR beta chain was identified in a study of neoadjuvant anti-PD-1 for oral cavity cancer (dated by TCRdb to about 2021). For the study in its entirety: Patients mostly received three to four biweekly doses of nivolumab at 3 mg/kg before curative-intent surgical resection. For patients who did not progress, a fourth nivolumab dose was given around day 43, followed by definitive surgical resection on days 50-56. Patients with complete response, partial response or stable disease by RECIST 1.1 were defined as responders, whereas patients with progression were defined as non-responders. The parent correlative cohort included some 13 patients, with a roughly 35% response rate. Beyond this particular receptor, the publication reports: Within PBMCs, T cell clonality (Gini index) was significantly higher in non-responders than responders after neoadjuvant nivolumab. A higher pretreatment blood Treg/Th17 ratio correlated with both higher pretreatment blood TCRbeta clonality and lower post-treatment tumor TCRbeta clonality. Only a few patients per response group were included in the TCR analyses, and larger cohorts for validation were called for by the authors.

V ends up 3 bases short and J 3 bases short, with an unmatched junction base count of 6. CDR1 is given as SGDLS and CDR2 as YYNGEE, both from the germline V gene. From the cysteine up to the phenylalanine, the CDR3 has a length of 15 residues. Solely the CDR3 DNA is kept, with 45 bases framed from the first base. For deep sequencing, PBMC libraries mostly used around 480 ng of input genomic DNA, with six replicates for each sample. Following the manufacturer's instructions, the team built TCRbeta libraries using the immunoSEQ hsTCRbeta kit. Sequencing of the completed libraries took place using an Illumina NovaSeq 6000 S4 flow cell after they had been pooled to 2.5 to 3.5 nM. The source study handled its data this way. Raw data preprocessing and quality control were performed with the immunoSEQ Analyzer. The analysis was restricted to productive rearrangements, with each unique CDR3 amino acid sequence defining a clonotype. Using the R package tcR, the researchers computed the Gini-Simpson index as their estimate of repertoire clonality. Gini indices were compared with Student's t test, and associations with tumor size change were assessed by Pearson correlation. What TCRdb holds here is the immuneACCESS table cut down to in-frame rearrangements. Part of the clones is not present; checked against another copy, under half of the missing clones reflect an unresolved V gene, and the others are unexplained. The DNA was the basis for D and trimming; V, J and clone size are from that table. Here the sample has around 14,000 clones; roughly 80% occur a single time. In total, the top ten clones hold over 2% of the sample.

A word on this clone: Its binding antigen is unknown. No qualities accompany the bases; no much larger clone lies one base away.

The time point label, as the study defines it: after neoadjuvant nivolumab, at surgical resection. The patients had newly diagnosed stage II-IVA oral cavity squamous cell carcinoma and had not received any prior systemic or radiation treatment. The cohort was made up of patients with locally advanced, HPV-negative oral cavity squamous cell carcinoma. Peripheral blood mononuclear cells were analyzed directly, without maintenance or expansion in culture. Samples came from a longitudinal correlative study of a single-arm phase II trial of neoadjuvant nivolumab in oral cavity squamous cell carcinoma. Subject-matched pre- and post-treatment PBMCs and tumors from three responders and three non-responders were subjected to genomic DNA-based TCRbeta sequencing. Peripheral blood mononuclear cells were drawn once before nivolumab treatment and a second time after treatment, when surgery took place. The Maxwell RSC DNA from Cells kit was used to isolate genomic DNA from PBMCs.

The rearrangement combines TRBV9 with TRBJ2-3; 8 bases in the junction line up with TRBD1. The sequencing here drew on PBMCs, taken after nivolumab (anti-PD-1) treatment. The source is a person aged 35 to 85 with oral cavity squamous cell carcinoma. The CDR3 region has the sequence CASSDTGGKTDTQYF. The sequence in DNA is TGTGCCAGCAGCGATACAGGGGGGAAAACAGATACGCAGTATTTT.